The 7 T cell receptor beta chains below come from one sample, sequenced in a study of cytomegalovirus exposure and HLA in healthy donors. PCR employed 60 Vbeta and 13 Jbeta primers. The table came from immunoSEQ multiplex PCR; TCRdb's copy has only in-frame clones and leaves some out. The sample holds fewer than 150,000 clones; around three quarters are singletons and the top ten take under 7.5%. The sequenced sample consisted of PBMCs. The receptors derive from a man between 35 and 55 years old in good health and CMV-seropositive.

The V call is TRBV27, the J call TRBJ1-2; the D gene is possibly TRBD1 (5 bases). The germline CDR1 and CDR2 sequences are MNHEY and SMNVEV (reference sequence). The CDR3 totals 15 residues. Between the trimmed V and J ends, which lost 1 base and 8 bases, there was a span of 17 bases. Here the CDR3 DNA reads TGTGCCAGCAGTTTATGGGGGGGGGAAGCGCCCGGCTACACCTTC. This translates into CASSLWGGEAPGYTF.

The DNA of the CDR3 is TGTGCCAGCAGCTCGAATCGGGATAGCGGGGGCTACGAGCAGTACTTC. Protein: CASSSNRDSGGYEQYF. The gene calls are TRBV7-2 and TRBJ2-7, with 9 bases lining up with TRBD2. The CDR3 extends over 16 amino acids. Germline V gene data show CDR1 as SGHTA and CDR2 as FQGNSA. V was clipped by 4 bases and J by 3 bases; unmatched bases: 10.

The chain has TRBV6-5 and TRBJ1-2, with 9 bases fitting TRBD1. V lost 6 bases and J lost 8; bases outside the gene matches: 10. Per germline, CDR1 MNHEY and CDR2 SVGAGI. The CDR3 has 14 residues. The CDR3 coding sequence is TGTGCCAGCAGGTACCAACAGGGGGCAGGAGGCTACACCTTC. Residues: CASRYQQGAGGYTF.

V and J are TRBV4-3 and TRBJ2-1, with 8 nucleotides matching TRBD2. The V segment lost 0 bases and the J segment 2 bases; nucleotides outside the gene matches: 9. The CDR3 is 18 residues long. Germline CDR1 and CDR2: LGHNA and YSLEER. The CDR3 nucleotides read TGCGCCAGCAGCCAAGATCCTCGGGCCGGGAGGGCCTACAATGAGCAGTTCTTC. Translation: CASSQDPRAGRAYNEQFF.

As regards this clone: One end of the junction fails to match germline, which may point to a read error. Other DNA sequences in this specimen translate into the identical CDR3. This rearrangement joins TRBV29-1 to TRBJ1-1; 11 nucleotides agree with TRBD1. Germline CDR1 reads SQVTM; CDR2 reads ANQGSEA. This CDR3 contains 18 residues. The CDR3 DNA follows: TGCAGCGTTGAAAGGGGGACAGGGGGTTTCCACATGAACACTGAAGCTTTCTTC. It is translated as CSVERGTGGFHMNTEAFF.

This clone was counted between two and nine times. This chain links TRBV5-1 with TRBJ2-1, with 9 positions matching TRBD2. J gave up 0 bases and V 2 bases, and 9 bases lay outside the gene matches. The CDR3 contains 18 residues. Germline lookup yields CDR1 SGHRS and CDR2 YFSETQ. In nucleotides, the CDR3 is TGCGCCAGCAGCTTAGGACTAGCGACCCTAACCTCCTACAATGAGCAGTTCTTC. This translates into CASSLGLATLTSYNEQFF.

The chain is built from TRBV2 and TRBJ1-2, with D possibly TRBD1 on 5 matching bases. Between the trimmed V and J ends, which lost 2 bases and 10 bases, there was a span of 29 bases. This CDR3 is built from 18 residues. Germline assignment: CDR1 SNHLY and CDR2 FYNNEI. The CDR3 sequence is CASSETHSGNRPDDSYTF. CDR3 nucleotide sequence: TGTGCCAGCAGTGAAACGCATTCAGGTAACAGGCCTGACGATTCCTACACCTTC.